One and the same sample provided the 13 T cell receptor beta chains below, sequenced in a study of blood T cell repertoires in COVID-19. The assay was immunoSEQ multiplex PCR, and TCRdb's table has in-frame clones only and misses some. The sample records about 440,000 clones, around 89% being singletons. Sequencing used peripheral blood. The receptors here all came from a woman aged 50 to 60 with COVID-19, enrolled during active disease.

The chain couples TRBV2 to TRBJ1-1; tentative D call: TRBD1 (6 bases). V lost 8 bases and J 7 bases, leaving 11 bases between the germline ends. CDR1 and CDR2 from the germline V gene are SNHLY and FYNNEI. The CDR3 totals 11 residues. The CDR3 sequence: CASRGDNEAFF. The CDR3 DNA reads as TGTGCCAGCCGAGGGGACAATGAAGCTTTCTTT.

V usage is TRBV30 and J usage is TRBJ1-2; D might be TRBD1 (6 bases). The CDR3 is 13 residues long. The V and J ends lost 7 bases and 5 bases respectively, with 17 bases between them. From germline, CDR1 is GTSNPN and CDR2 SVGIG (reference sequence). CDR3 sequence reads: CAFKGGDPYGYTF. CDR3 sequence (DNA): TGTGCCTTCAAGGGGGGGGACCCTTATGGCTACACCTTC.

CDR3 bases: TGTGCCAGTAGCGAGACTAGCGGGGGGGCCCCTAAGCAGTTCTTC. This translates into CASSETSGGAPKQFF. The rearrangement uses TRBV19 and TRBJ2-1, with 14 positions matching TRBD2. CDR3 size: 15 residues. The germline V gene has CDR1 LNHDA and CDR2 SQIVND (reference sequence). With 6 bases clipped from V and 11 bases from J, the junction kept 9 bases outside the gene matches.

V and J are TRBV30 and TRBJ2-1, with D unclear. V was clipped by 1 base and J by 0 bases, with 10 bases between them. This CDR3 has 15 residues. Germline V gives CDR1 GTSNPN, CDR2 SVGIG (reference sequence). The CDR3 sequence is CAWSGILSSYNEQFF. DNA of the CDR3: TGTGCCTGGAGTGGCATTTTGAGCTCCTACAATGAGCAGTTCTTC.

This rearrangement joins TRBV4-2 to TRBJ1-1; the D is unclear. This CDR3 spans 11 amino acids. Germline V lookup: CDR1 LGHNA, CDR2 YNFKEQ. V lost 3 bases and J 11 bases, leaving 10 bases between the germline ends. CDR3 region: CASSQGVGAFF. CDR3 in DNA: TGTGCCAGCAGCCAGGGAGTTGGGGCTTTCTTT.

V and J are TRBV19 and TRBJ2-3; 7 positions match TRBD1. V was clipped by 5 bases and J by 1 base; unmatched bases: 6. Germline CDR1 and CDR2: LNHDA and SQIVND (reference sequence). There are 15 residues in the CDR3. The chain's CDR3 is CASSLRDSRTDTQYF. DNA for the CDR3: TGTGCCAGTAGTTTACGGGACAGCCGCACAGATACGCAGTATTTT.

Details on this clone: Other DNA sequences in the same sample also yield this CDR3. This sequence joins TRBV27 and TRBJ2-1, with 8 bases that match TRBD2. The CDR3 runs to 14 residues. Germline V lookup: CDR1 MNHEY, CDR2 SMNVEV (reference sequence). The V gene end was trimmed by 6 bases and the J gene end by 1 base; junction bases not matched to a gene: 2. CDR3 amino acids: CASRSGGSYNEQFF. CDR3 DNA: TGTGCCAGCAGGAGCGGGGGTTCCTACAATGAGCAGTTCTTC.

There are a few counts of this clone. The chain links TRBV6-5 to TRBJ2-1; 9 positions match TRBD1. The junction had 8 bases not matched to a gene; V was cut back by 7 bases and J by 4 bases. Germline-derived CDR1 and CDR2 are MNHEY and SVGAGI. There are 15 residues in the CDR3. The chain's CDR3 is CASTKPGQGYNEQFF. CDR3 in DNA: TGTGCCAGCACGAAACCGGGACAGGGATACAATGAGCAGTTCTTC.

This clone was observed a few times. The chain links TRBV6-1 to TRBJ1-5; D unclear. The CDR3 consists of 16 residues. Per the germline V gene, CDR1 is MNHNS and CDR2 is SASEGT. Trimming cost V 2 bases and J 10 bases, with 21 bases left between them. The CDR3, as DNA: TGTGCCAGCAGTGAATTAGACGGAGGCGGTATCAGCCCCCAGCATTTT. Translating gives CASSELDGGGISPQHF.

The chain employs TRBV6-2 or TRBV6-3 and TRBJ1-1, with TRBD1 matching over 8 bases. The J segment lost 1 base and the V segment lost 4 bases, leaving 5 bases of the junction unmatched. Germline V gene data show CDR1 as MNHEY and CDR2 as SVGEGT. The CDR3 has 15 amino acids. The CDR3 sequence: CASSSLTGANTEAFF. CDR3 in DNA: TGTGCCAGCAGTTCCCTGACAGGGGCGAACACTGAAGCTTTCTTT.

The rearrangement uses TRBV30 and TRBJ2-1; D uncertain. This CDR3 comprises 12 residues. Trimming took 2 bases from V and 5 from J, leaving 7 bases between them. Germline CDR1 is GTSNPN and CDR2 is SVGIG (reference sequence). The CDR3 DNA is TGTGCCTGGAGTCACTCGGACAATGAGCAGTTCTTC. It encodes CAWSHSDNEQFF.

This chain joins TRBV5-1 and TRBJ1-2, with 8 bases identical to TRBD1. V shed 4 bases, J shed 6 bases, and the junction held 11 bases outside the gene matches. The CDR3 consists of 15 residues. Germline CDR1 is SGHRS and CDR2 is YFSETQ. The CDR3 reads CASSTGQGWADGYTF. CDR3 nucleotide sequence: TGCGCCAGCAGCACAGGACAGGGTTGGGCTGATGGCTACACCTTC.

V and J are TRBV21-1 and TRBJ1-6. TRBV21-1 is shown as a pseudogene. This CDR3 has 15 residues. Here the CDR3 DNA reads TGTGCCAGCAGGAATCGGAGCTCCTATAATTCACCCCTCCACTTT. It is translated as CASRNRSSYNSPLHF.